Shown below are 27 T cell receptor beta chains from a single sample sequenced in a study of CD8 T cells in ankylosing spondylitis. TCRdb re-derived calls from the 5' RACE reads in MiXCR, one entry per CDR3 protein. This table has approximately 300,000 distinct CDR3 sequences, around 7.6% appearing once. No antigen has been identified for these receptors. Broader study findings: Within ankylosing spondylitis blood, a TCR beta motif made up of under 10 highly homologous variants appeared to be characteristic.

Sequences were obtained from blood, either unsorted or a sorted T cell fraction (not recorded which). The receptors derive from a male donor with ankylosing spondylitis.

This clonotype was counted at least ten times. The chain employs TRBV24-1 and TRBJ2-2; D gene unclear. Trimming removed 3 bases at V and 8 bases at J, with 6 bases between. This CDR3 region has 12 residues. CDR1 is KGHDR and CDR2 is SFDVKD in the germline V gene. CDR3 protein: CATSDPVGELFF. As DNA, the CDR3 is TGTGCCACCAGTGATCCAGTGGGGGAGCTGTTTTTT.

This clonotype was counted at least ten times. The chain uses TRBV5-1 and TRBJ2-1, with D unresolved. CDR3 length: 13 residues. Deletions cut 0 bases from V and 9 bases from J, with 10 bases between. CDR1 SGHRS and CDR2 YFSETQ come from the germline V gene. Written as DNA, the CDR3 is TGCGCCAGCAGCTTGGAGGTGGAAGCTGAGCAGTTCTTC. Residues: CASSLEVEAEQFF.

This sequence joins TRBV5-1 and TRBJ2-7; 11 bases are a match to TRBD1. Germline assignment: CDR1 SGHRS and CDR2 YFSETQ. V was clipped by 4 bases and J by 4 bases; unmatched bases: 4. CDR3 length: 14 residues. The CDR3 here is CASSDRDRGYEQYF. The CDR3 DNA is TGCGCCAGCAGCGACCGGGACAGGGGGTACGAGCAGTACTTC.

This clonotype was recorded a few times. The chain employs TRBV15 and TRBJ2-7; 8 nucleotides match TRBD1. The ends lost 1 base at V and 7 bases at J; junction bases unmatched: 9. Germline V gene data show CDR1 as LNHNV and CDR2 as YYDKDF (reference sequence). The CDR3 length is 15 residues. The CDR3 DNA reads TGTGCCACCAGCAGAGGACAGGGGTCCTCGGGGGAGCAGTACTTC. This gives the protein CATSRGQGSSGEQYF.

The chain employs TRBV5-6 and TRBJ1-1, with D possibly matching TRBD1 (5 bases). CDR1 is SGHDT, CDR2 YYEEEE, per germline. Trimming removed 0 bases from V and 2 bases from J, with 14 bases in between. The CDR3 covers 16 residues. The CDR3 region has the DNA TGTGCCAGCAGCTTGGCAGCTATCGGGGCAAACACTGAAGCTTTCTTT. This encodes CASSLAAIGANTEAFF. The full variable domain, in which reference TRBV5-6 and TRBJ1-1 provide the parts outside the CDR3, is DAGVTQSPTHLIKTRGQQVTLRCSPKSGHDTVSWYQQALGQGPQFIFQYYEEEERQRGNFPDRFSGHQFPNYSSELNVNALLLGDSALYLCASSLAAIGANTEAFFGQGTRLTVV.

In its sample, this clonotype was seen many times. V usage is TRBV5-1 and J usage is TRBJ1-6; 7 bases are shared with TRBD1. This CDR3 has 16 amino acids. Germline V gene lookup returns CDR1 SGHRS and CDR2 YFSETQ. The V and J ends lost 6 bases and 7 bases, in that order; junction bases with no gene match: 13. The CDR3 sequence is CASKGYGGQSNSPLHF. CDR3 bases: TGCGCCAGCAAAGGTTACGGGGGACAGTCGAATTCACCCCTCCACTTT.

On this clonotype: A junction boundary mismatches the germline segment, possibly from a read error. This chain connects TRBV27 to TRBJ2-7; TRBD2 agrees at 9 bases. The germline gives CDR1 MNHEY, CDR2 SMNVEV (reference sequence). This CDR3 spans 15 amino acids. The CDR3 spells CASSISSAGGRPQYF. In nucleotides, the CDR3 is TGTGCCAGCAGTATATCTTCGGCGGGAGGGCGGCCTCAGTACTTC.

The chain has TRBV20-1 and TRBJ2-5, with 10 bases lining up with TRBD2. V lost 5 bases to trimming and J lost 4 bases; unmatched junction nucleotides: 19. CDR1 is DFQATT and CDR2 is SNEGSKA in the germline V gene (reference sequence). CDR3 length: 18 amino acids. The CDR3 here is CSALATLVASGSRETQYF. The CDR3 region has the DNA TGCAGTGCTCTAGCAACATTAGTGGCTAGCGGGAGTCGAGAGACCCAGTACTTC.

The rearrangement joins TRBV28 to TRBJ2-7; D uncertain. This CDR3 has 11 residues. Trimming took 3 bases from V and 6 from J, leaving 6 bases between them. Germline loops: CDR1 MDHEN, CDR2 SYDVKM. The DNA of the CDR3 is TGTGCCAGCAGTTTGCAGCGCGAGCAGTACTTC. Its protein product is CASSLQREQYF. Full variable domain (missing parts from reference TRBV28 and TRBJ2-7): DVKVTQSSRYLVKRTGEKVFLECVQDMDHENMFWYRQDPGLGLRLIYFSYDVKMKEKGDIPEGYSVSREKKERFSLILESASTNQTSMYLCASSLQREQYFGPGTRLTVT.

This clonotype has at least ten counts. The chain links TRBV10-3 to TRBJ2-7, with TRBD1 identical over 9 bases. The CDR3 length is 15 residues. Germline CDR1 ENHRY, CDR2 SYGVKD. V was pared by 2 bases and J by 2 bases, with 4 bases of the junction left unmatched. CDR3 sequence reads: CAISEPRQGAYEQYF. The CDR3 DNA reads as TGTGCCATCAGTGAGCCTAGACAGGGGGCCTACGAGCAGTACTTC.

The chain couples TRBV11-3 to TRBJ2-3; 8 bases line up with TRBD2. From germline, CDR1 is SGHNT and CDR2 YENEEA. Trimming took 3 bases from V and 3 from J; bases not matched to a gene: 5. The CDR3 is 15 amino acids. The CDR3 region is CASSFSGGGTDTQYF. CDR3 DNA: TGTGCCAGCAGCTTCAGCGGGGGAGGGACAGATACGCAGTATTTT.

The V gene is TRBV5-1, the J gene TRBJ1-5; the D is unclear. The V end lost 0 bases, the J end lost 5 bases, and 6 bases lay between the germline ends. From germline, CDR1 is SGHRS and CDR2 YFSETQ. The CDR3 is made up of 13 amino acids. CDR3 protein: CASSLGKDQPQHF. For the CDR3, the DNA is TGCGCCAGCAGCTTGGGGAAGGATCAGCCCCAGCATTTT.

This clonotype turned up a few times. The CDR3 nucleotides are TGTGCCAGCAGTTTTAGGTGGGACAATGAGCAGTTCTTC. It is translated as CASSFRWDNEQFF. The chain uses TRBV12-3 or TRBV12-4 and TRBJ2-1; D ambiguous. The V end lost 3 bases, the J end lost 5 bases, and 8 bases lay between the germline ends. This CDR3 is 13 amino acids long.

This clonotype was counted at least ten times. The J gene is TRBJ2-1, the V gene TRBV20-1; D call uncertain. The germline V and J ends were trimmed by 4 bases and 8 bases, with 12 bases remaining between them. From germline, CDR1 is DFQATT and CDR2 SNEGSKA (reference sequence). CDR3 length: 12 residues. The CDR3 loop reads CSATQDSYEQFF. The CDR3 DNA follows: TGCAGTGCTACCCAAGATAGCTATGAGCAGTTCTTC.

Many counts were recorded for this clonotype. At one boundary the junction diverges from the germline segment, which might be a read error. The gene calls are TRBV25-1 and TRBJ1-2; D is unclear. This CDR3 spans 12 amino acids. Germline CDR1 MGHDK, CDR2 SYGVNS. The CDR3 reads CASREFGDGYTF. CDR3 bases: TGTGCCAGCAGGGAATTTGGGGATGGCTACACCTTC.

In this sample, this clonotype turned up a few times. The chain has TRBV4-1 and TRBJ2-3; TRBD2 matches 14 bases. This CDR3 region has 19 residues. The trim removed 4 bases at V and 2 bases at J, leaving 11 bases unmatched. Germline assignment: CDR1 MGHRA and CDR2 YSYEKL. CDR3 in DNA: TGCGCCAGCAGCCGATCCGGGACTAGCGGGAGAGAATTCACAGATACGCAGTATTTT. Protein product: CASSRSGTSGREFTDTQYF.

Comment on this clonotype: This may arise from a read error, as a much more abundant clone is one base away. This chain links TRBV29-1 with TRBJ2-3, with TRBD2 matching 8 bases. Germline V lookup: CDR1 SQVTM, CDR2 ANQGSEA. The CDR3 is 13 amino acids. The DNA of the CDR3 is TGCACCGTTGTCACTAGCGGACGTGGTACGCAGTATTTT. It encodes CTVVTSGRGTQYF.

This clonotype showed up just a few times. The chain carries TRBV6-5 and TRBJ2-1; D is possibly TRBD2 (5 bases). The CDR3 is 13 amino acids. Per the germline V gene, CDR1 is MNHEY and CDR2 is SVGAGI. V was shortened by 3 bases and J by 7 bases, with 10 bases between the two germline ends. CDR3 loop: CASSYMPGNEQFF. Here the CDR3 DNA reads TGTGCCAGCAGTTATATGCCGGGGAATGAGCAGTTCTTC.

V gene TRBV28 combines with J gene TRBJ2-5; no clear D. The CDR3 is 13 amino acids. The V end was cut by 7 bases, the J end by 5 bases, with 14 bases between. Germline assignment: CDR1 MDHEN and CDR2 SYDVKM. The CDR3 is CASILHQGETQYF. CDR3 nucleotides: TGTGCCAGCATCCTCCACCAAGGGGAGACCCAGTACTTC.

The sample holds a few counts of this clonotype. The chain has TRBV12-3 or TRBV12-4 and TRBJ2-5, with TRBD2 identical over 8 bases. J gave up 8 bases and V 6 bases, and 14 bases lay outside the gene matches. The CDR3 extends over 15 amino acids. CDR3: CASSIGRAPRSTQYF. CDR3 nucleotides: TGTGCCAGCAGCATCGGGAGGGCCCCAAGATCAACCCAGTACTTC.

This clonotype has a count of ten or more. This chain joins TRBV6-2 or TRBV6-3 and TRBJ1-1; 7 bases are a match to TRBD1. Trimming at V came to 5 bases and at J to 3 bases, leaving 3 bases not matched to a gene. This CDR3 is 13 amino acids long. Germline-derived CDR1 and CDR2 are MNHEY and SVGEGT. The CDR3 DNA reads as TGTGCCAGCAGTAGAGGGACAGACACTGAAGCTTTCTTT. Residues: CASSRGTDTEAFF.

This clonotype was seen many times. The chain couples TRBV28 to TRBJ1-1, with D possibly being TRBD1 (6 bases). Trimming shortened V by 5 bases and J by 0 bases, and 16 bases separated the two germline ends. The V gene's germline CDR1 is MDHEN and CDR2 SYDVKM. This CDR3 is 16 amino acids long. The DNA for the CDR3 is TGTGCCAGCAGTATTGAAGTCGGGACACTGAACACTGAAGCTTTCTTT. Translation: CASSIEVGTLNTEAFF.

This clonotype was counted many times. This sequence joins TRBV27 and TRBJ2-7, with TRBD1 identical over 9 bases. The trim removed 3 bases at V and 4 bases at J, leaving 4 bases unmatched. The CDR3 consists of 14 residues. CDR1 MNHEY and CDR2 SMNVEV come from the germline V gene (reference sequence). The CDR3 is CASSLGDRVYEQYF. DNA of the CDR3: TGTGCCAGCAGTTTGGGGGACAGGGTTTACGAGCAGTACTTC.

The V gene is TRBV20-1, the J gene TRBJ2-5; 7 bases map to TRBD2. The CDR3 covers 13 residues. CDR1 is DFQATT, CDR2 SNEGSKA, per germline (reference sequence). J was trimmed by 1 base and V by 7 bases; bases with no gene match: 6. Here the CDR3 DNA reads TGCAGTGATGGGGGAGGGGCCCAAGAGACCCAGTACTTC. Residues: CSDGGGAQETQYF.

V and J are TRBV7-2 and TRBJ2-3; 10 positions agree with TRBD1. The V gene end was trimmed by 6 bases and the J gene end by 4 bases; junction bases not matched to a gene: 10. The V gene's germline CDR1 is SGHTA and CDR2 FQGNSA. The CDR3 has 16 residues. This CDR3 is CASRVGTGVDADTQYF. In DNA, the CDR3 is TGTGCCAGCAGGGTAGGGACAGGGGTCGATGCAGATACGCAGTATTTT.

This clonotype was counted many times. The gene calls are TRBV12-3 or TRBV12-4 and TRBJ2-7; D is possibly TRBD2 (7 bases). The CDR3 has 14 residues. V was shortened by 7 bases and J by 3 bases, with 16 bases between the two germline ends. As DNA, the CDR3 is TGTGCCAGCACCCAAGGGGGAGGGCTCTACGAGCAGTACTTC. It yields the protein CASTQGGGLYEQYF.

This chain joins TRBV27 and TRBJ2-2; TRBD1 or TRBD2 may be the D gene (6 bases each). The CDR3 contains 14 residues. Trimming removed 7 bases at V and 7 bases at J, with 16 bases between. Germline V lookup: CDR1 MNHEY, CDR2 SMNVEV (reference sequence). The CDR3 region has the DNA TGTGCCAGCAAGGTGGGGGGCGCGATCGGGGAGCTGTTTTTT. Its protein product is CASKVGGAIGELFF.